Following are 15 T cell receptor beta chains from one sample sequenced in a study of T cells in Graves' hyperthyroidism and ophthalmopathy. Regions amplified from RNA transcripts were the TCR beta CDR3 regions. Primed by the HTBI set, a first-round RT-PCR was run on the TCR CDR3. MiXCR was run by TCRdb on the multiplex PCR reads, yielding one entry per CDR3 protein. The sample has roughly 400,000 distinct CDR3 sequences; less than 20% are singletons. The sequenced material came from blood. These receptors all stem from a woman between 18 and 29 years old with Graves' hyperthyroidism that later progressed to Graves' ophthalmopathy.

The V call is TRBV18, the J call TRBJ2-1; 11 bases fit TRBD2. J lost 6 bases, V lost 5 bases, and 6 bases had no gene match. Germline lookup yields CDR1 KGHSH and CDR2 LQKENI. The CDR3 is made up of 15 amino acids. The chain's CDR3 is CASSDSGRAFNEQFF. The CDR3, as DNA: TGTGCCAGCTCAGATAGCGGGAGGGCCTTCAATGAGCAGTTCTTC.

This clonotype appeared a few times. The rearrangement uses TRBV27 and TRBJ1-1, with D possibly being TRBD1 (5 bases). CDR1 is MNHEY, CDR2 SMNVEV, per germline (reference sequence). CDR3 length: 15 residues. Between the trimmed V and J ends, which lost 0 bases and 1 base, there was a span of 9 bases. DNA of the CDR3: TGTGCCAGCAGTTTATCAGGGGCCCGGAACACTGAAGCTTTCTTT. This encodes CASSLSGARNTEAFF.

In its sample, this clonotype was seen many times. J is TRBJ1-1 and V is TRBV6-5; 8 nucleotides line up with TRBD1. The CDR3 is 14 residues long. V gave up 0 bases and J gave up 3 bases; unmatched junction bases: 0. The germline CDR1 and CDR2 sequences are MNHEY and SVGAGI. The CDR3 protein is CASSYSTGDTEAFF. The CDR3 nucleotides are TGTGCCAGCAGTTACTCGACAGGGGACACTGAAGCTTTCTTT.

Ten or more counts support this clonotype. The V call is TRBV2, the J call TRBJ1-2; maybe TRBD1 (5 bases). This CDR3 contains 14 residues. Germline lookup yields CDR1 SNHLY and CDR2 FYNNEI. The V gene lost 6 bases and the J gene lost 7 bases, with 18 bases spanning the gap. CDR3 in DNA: TGTGCCAGCAGAAGTACGGGACTGACGTCTGGCTACACCTTC. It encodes CASRSTGLTSGYTF. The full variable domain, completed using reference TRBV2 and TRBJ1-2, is EPEVTQTPSHQVTQMGQEVILRCVPISNHLYFYWYRQILGQKVEFLVSFYNNEISEKSEIFDDQFSVERPDGSNFTLKIRSTKLEDSAMYFCASRSTGLTSGYTFGSGTRLTVV.

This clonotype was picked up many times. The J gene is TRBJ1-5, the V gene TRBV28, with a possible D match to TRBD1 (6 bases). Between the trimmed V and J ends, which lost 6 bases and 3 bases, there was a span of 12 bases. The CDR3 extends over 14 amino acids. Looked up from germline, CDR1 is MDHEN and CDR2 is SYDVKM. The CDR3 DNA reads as TGTGCCAGCAGCTCACAGGGAAACAATCAGCCCCAGCATTTT. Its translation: CASSSQGNNQPQHF.

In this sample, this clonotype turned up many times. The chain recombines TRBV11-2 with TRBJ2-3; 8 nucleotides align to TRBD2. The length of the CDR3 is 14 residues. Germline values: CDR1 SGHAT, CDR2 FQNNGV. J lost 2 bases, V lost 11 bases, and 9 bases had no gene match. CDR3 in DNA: TGTGCCTCGGGGGGGAGGCCGTTCACAGATACGCAGTATTTT. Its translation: CASGGRPFTDTQYF.

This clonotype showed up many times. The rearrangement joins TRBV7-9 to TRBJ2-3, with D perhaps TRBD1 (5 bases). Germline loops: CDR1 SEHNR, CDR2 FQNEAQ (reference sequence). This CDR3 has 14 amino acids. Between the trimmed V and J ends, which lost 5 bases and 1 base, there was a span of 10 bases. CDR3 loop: CASSEGVGTDTQYF. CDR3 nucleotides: TGTGCCAGCAGCGAAGGGGTTGGCACAGATACGCAGTATTTT.

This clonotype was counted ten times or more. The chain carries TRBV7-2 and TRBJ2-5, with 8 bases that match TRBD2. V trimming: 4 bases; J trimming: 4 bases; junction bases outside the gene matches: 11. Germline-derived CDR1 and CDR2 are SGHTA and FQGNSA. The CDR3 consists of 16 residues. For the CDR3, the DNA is TGTGCCAGCAGCTCTCCTAGCGGGTTTAAGCGAGAGACCCAGTACTTC. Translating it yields CASSSPSGFKRETQYF.

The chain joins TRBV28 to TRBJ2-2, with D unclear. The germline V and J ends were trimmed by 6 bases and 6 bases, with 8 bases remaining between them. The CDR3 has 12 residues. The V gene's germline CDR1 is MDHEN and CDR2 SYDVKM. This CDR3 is CASSAGAGELFF. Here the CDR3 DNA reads TGTGCCAGCAGCGCAGGAGCCGGGGAGCTGTTTTTT.

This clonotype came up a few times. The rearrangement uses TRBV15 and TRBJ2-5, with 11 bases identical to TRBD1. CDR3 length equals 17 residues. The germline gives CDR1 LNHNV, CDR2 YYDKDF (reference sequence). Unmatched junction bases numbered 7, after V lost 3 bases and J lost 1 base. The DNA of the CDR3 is TGTGCCACCAGCAGGGGGGGACAGGGGGGATTCCAAGAGACCCAGTACTTC. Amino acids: CATSRGGQGGFQETQYF.

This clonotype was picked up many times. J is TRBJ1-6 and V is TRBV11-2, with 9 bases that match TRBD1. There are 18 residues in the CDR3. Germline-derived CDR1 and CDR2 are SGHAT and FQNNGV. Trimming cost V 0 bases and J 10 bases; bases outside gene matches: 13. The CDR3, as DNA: TGTGCCAGCAGCTTAGATATGCCGGGACAGGGATTGTCATCACCCCTCCACTTT. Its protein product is CASSLDMPGQGLSSPLHF.

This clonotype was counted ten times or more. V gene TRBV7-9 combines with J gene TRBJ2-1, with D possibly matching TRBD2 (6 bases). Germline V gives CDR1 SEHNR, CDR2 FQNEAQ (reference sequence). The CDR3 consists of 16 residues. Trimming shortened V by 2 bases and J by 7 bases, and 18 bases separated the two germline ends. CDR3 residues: CASSLKGGSNLNEQFF. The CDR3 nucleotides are TGTGCCAGCAGCTTAAAAGGAGGGTCTAACTTAAATGAGCAGTTCTTC.

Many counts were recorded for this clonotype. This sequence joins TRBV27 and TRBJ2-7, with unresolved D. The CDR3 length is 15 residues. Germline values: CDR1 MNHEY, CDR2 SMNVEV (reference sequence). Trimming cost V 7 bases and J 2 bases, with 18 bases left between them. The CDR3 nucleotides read TGTGCCAGCATCTCCCGGATCAAGAAACCCTACGAGCAGTACTTC. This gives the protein CASISRIKKPYEQYF.

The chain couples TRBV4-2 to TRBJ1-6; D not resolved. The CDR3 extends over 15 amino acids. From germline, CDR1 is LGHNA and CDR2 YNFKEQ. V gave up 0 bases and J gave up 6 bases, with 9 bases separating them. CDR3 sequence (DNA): TGTGCCAGCAGCCAAGATCCAGACACTAATTCACCCCTCCACTTT. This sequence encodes CASSQDPDTNSPLHF.

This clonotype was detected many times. This CDR3 reads CASSRDREGGYTF. The CDR3 DNA is TGTGCCAGCAGCCGCGACAGGGAAGGCGGCTACACCTTC. The V call is TRBV7-9, the J call TRBJ1-2; 7 positions agree with TRBD1. Unmatched junction bases numbered 8, after V lost 5 bases and J lost 8 bases. The CDR3 loop spans 13 amino acids. Per germline, CDR1 SEHNR and CDR2 FQNEAQ (reference sequence). Variable domain in full (rest from reference TRBV7-9 and TRBJ1-2): DTGVSQNPRHKITKRGQNVTFRCDPISEHNRLYWYRQTLGQGPEFLTYFQNEAQLEKSRLLSDRFSAERPKGSFSTLEIQRTEQGDSAMYLCASSRDREGGYTFGSGTRLTVV.